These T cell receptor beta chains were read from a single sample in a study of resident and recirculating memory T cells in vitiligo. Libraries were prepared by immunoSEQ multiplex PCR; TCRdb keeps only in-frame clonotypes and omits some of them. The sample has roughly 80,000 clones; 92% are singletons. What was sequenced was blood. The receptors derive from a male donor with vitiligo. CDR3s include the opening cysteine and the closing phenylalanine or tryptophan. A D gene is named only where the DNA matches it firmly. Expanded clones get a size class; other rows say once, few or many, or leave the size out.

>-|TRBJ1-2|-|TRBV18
TGTGCCAGCTCACCAGGTGGGCCTTCTCAGGGGGGCTACACCTTC
CASSPGGPSQGGYTF
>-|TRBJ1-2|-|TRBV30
TGTGCCTGGAGTCGGCCCTGGCGGGGCTATGGCTACACCTTC
CAWSRPWRGYGYTF
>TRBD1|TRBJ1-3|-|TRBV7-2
TGTGCCAGCACCGGGACAGGGGAGGGAAACACCATATATTTT
CASTGTGEGNTIYF
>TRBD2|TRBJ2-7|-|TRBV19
TGTGCCAGTAGTAAGGCGGGAGGCTCCTACGAGCAGTACTTC
CASSKAGGSYEQYF
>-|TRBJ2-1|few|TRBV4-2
TGTGCCAGCAGCCCGCCACCGGGGCAGTTCTTC
CASSPPPGQFF
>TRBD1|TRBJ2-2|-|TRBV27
TGTGCCAGCAGAAGGACAGGGAACACCGGGGAGCTGTTTTTT
CASRRTGNTGELFF
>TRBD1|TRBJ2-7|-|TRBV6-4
TGTGCCAGCACCTCCGGGACAGGGACCTACGAGCAGTACTTC
CASTSGTGTYEQYF
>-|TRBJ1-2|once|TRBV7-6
TGTGCCAGCAGCTTAGGGGGAGGAGGTTATGGCTACACCTTC
CASSLGGGGYGYTF
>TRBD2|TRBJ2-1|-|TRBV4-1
TGCGCCAGCAGCCAAGGGTCAGCGGGAGGGGGTGAGCAGTTCTTC
CASSQGSAGGGEQFF
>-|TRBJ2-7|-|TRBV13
TGTGCCAGCAGCTTAAGGACTACCGGTGCCTACGAGCAGTACTTC
CASSLRTTGAYEQYF
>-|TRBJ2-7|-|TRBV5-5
TGTGCCAGCAGCTTGGGAGGCTACGAGCAGTACTTC
CASSLGGYEQYF
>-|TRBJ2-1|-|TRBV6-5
TGTGCCAGCAGTTACGAGAGGTACAATGAGCAGTTCTTC
CASSYERYNEQFF
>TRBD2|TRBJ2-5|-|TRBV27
TGTGCCAGCAGTTTATCGGCTAGCGGAGAGACCCAGTACTTC
CASSLSASGETQYF
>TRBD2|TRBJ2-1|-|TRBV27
TGTGCCAGCAAAAGGACTAGCGGCTACAATGAGCAGTTCTTC
CASKRTSGYNEQFF
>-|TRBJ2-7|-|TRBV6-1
TGTGCCAGCAGTGGGCCCAGGGGCCTTTTCCACGAGCAGTACTTC
CASSGPRGLFHEQYF
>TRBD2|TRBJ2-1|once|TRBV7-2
TGTGCCAGCAGCTTAGCCGGGACTAGCGAAGGTGAGCAGTTCTTC
CASSLAGTSEGEQFF
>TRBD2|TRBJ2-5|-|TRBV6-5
TGTGCCAGCAGTTACAAAGCGGGAGGGCCAGAGACCCAGTACTTC
CASSYKAGGPETQYF
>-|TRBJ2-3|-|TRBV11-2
TGTGCCAGCAGCACTACAGGGACTACTTCACCAGCTACGCAGTATTTT
CASSTTGTTSPATQYF
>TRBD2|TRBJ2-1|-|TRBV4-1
TGCGCCAGCAGCCCACGAGGACTAGCGGGATTCAATGAGCAGTTCTTC
CASSPRGLAGFNEQFF
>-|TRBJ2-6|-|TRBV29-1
TGCAGCGTTAGGGGTTCTGGGGCCAACGTCCTGACTTTC
CSVRGSGANVLTF
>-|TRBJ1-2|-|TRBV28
TGTGCCGGATCCGGGGTTGGCGGCTACACCTTC
CAGSGVGGYTF
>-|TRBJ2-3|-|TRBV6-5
TGTGCCAGCAGTTACATGCAGGGGAACTCAGATACGCAGTATTTT
CASSYMQGNSDTQYF
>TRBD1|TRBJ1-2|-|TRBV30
TGTGCCTGGAGTCCGGGGACAGGGATCTATGGCTACACCTTC
CAWSPGTGIYGYTF
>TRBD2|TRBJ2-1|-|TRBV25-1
TGTGCCAGCAGTGAACGACTAGCGGGGGCCTCAGGCGATGAGCAGTTCTTC
CASSERLAGASGDEQFF
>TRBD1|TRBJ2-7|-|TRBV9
TGTGCCAGCAGCGCTCTTCCCATACCGGACAGGCCCGGGGAGCAGTACTTC
CASSALPIPDRPGEQYF
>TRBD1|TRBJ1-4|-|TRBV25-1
TGTGCCAGCAGTCCCCGGGACAGTCCTACTAATGAAAAACTGTTTTTT
CASSPRDSPTNEKLFF
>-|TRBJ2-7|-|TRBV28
TGTGCCAGCAGTTTTGGGTCAGGGGCCTACGAGCAGTACTTC
CASSFGSGAYEQYF
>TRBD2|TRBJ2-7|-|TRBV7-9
TGTGCCAGCAGCGCCGGACTAGCGGGTGTAGGAGATAGCTACGAGCAGTACTTC
CASSAGLAGVGDSYEQYF
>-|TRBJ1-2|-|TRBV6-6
TGTGCCAGCAGTTACGACCGACAGGTTAACTATGGCTACACCTTC
CASSYDRQVNYGYTF
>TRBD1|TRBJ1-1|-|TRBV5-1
TGCGCCAGCAGCGTGGGACAGCAGAACACTGAAGCTTTCTTT
CASSVGQQNTEAFF
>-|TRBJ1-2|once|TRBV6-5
TGTGCCAGCAGTTACTCCTCCACACTAAACTATGGCTACACCTTC
CASSYSSTLNYGYTF
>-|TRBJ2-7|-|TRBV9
TGTGCCAGCAGCTTCGGGACTTCAGGGCACTACGAGCAGTACTTC
CASSFGTSGHYEQYF
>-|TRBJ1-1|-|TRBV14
TGTGCCAGCAGCCCCCCGTCCCCACGGAGGACTGAAGCTTTCTTT
CASSPPSPRRTEAFF
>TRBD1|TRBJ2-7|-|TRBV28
TGTGCCAGCTCCCCCCCGGACAGGGGTATTCAGTACTTC
CASSPPDRGIQYF
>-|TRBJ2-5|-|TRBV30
TGTGCCTGGAGTGGTACAGGGGAGACCCAGTACTTC
CAWSGTGETQYF
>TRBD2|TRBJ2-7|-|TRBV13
TGTGCCAGCAGCACGGGACTAGCAGGCTCCGAGCAGTACTTC
CASSTGLAGSEQYF
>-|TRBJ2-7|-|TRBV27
TGTGCCAGCAGTTTTGTGTGGACAGAGACGCAAGTCTACGAGCAGTACTTC
CASSFVWTETQVYEQYF
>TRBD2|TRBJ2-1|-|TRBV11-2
TGTGCCAGCAGCCTGGCTGGGGCGGGAGGGCCGGTGGAGCAGTTCTTC
CASSLAGAGGPVEQFF
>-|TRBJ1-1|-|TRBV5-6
TGTGCCAGCAGCTTGGTCTCGGGGACTGAAGTTTTCTTT
CASSLVSGTEVFF